This T cell receptor (beta chain) is from a study of blood T cell repertoires in COVID-19 (dated by TCRdb to the early 2020s). Study-level background: Samples from collaborators originated in the United States, Italy and Spain and spanned both the acute and convalescent phases of COVID-19. The prospective study material was composed of cDNA or gDNA derived from T cells, B-cell-depleted T cells, or PBMCs. Where available, HLA class I and class II types were obtained from metadata supplied by the sample provider rather than from assay-based typing. The samples were drawn from two sources: the first 160 participants of the ongoing ImmuneRACE study, and 1,000 to 1,500 subjects contributed by 6 global collaborators. The dataset comprised deeply sampled blood TCRbeta repertoires from subjects exposed to, actively infected with, or recovered from COVID-19. The repertoires were made available in a free public database intended to serve as a resource for research on the immune response to SARS-CoV-2. Nearly every sample came with metadata listing a de-identified subject ID, COVID-19 status, age in years and sex.

Results and caveats for the whole study, not just this receptor: How much clinical and demographic metadata was included differed by source and by participant, and the metadata was provided uncurated.

Participants in the prospective study were aged about 18 to 95 years, lived in under 30 United States geographic areas, and enrolled through a virtual design. In the prospective study, participants were assigned to cohorts based on the clinical history participants reported in a screening survey and a study questionnaire. Recovered participants in ImmuneRACE Cohort 3 were defined by two consecutive negative NP/OP PCR tests, clearance by a healthcare professional, or resolution of symptoms. Mobile phlebotomists in the prospective study collected whole blood, serum and a nasopharyngeal or oropharyngeal swab from every participant. Prospective study participants could optionally give additional blood draws and questionnaires over an approximately 2-month period. Before DNA extraction, blood samples from the prospective study were shipped at room temperature or frozen. The immunoSEQ Assay, a bias-controlled multiplex PCR, was used to amplify TCRbeta CDR3 regions from genomic DNA. As for the original processing: The number of nucleated cells in each sample was estimated by amplification of reference gene primers within the assay. Sequence reads were collapsed and filtered to measure the absolute abundance of every unique TCRbeta CDR3 rearrangement. For each sample, productive Simpson clonality was calculated as the square root of Simpson's diversity index over productive rearrangements. TCRdb stores this immuneACCESS table with in-frame sequences only. Part of the clones is absent; in the studies checked, under half of the shortfall reflects unresolved V genes, and no reason is known for the rest. The DNA gave D and trimming, while V, J and clone size come from that table. This sample has approximately 320,000 clones in its table, and around 90% of those were observed once. 2.6% of the sample lies in the top ten.

As regards this clone: Its recognized antigen is unknown. The input lacks base qualities; no much larger clone sits a single base away.

Reading from cysteine to phenylalanine, the CDR3 counts 12 amino acids. Kept here is only the CDR3 DNA, which spans 36 bases and is read in frame from base 1. A distance of 6 bases separates the germline ends of V and J, which lose 3 bases and 8 bases respectively. CDR1 and CDR2, looked up from the germline V gene, are SGDLS and YYNGEE. The chain is made from TRBV9 and TRBJ1-6, with TRBD1 as a weak D call on 6 bases. Sequencing was carried out using PBMCs or T cells enriched from blood (not recorded which). This receptor was taken from a man in his fifties or sixties who had recovered from COVID-19. The sequenced DNA is TGTGCCAGCAGCGCAGGGGATTCACCCCTCCACTTT. Translated, it reads CASSAGDSPLHF.